The T cell receptor beta chain under discussion was sequenced for a study of CD8+ T cells in alopecia areata. Study-wide points: Affected scalp, especially in alopecia totalis/universalis, had a higher clonality than normal scalp did. Scalp sequencing also captures normal skin's resident alphabeta T cells.

Germline assignment: CDR1 SQVTM and CDR2 ANQGSEA. This CDR3 spans 11 amino acids. V was trimmed by 4 bases and J by 5 bases, leaving 6 bases between them. As regards this clone: Antigen unknown.

The authors extracted RNA and reverse transcribed it into cDNA as the sequencing template. Here immunoSEQ multiplex PCR was the method, and the copy in TCRdb shows in-frame clones only, minus some. The sample holds some 130,000 clones, roughly 61% seen once. The rearrangement uses TRBV29-1 and TRBJ1-5; no reliable D call. Sequencing was performed on CD4+ T cells sorted from blood, taken at week 0. This receptor was obtained from a human donor with alopecia areata. CDR3 sequence: CSVGGDQPQHF. The CDR3 region has the DNA TGCAGCGTTGGGGGAGATCAGCCCCAGCATTTT.